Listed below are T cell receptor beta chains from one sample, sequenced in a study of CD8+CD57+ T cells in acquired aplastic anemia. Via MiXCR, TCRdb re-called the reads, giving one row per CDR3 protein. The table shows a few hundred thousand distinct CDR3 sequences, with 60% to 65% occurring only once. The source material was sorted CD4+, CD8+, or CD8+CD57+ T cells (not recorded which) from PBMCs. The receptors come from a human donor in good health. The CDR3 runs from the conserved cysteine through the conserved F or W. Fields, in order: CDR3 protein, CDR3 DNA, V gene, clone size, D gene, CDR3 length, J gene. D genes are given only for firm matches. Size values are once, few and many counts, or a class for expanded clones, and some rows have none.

cdr3_aa: CATATGGIPRAQYF
cdr3_nt: TGTGCCACCGCAACAGGGGGAATCCCCAGGGCGCAGTATTTT
v_call: TRBV6-5
clone_size: .
d_call: TRBD1
cdr3_length: 14
j_call: TRBJ2-3

cdr3_aa: CASSVTSPYEQYF
cdr3_nt: TGTGCCAGCAGCGTCACCTCTCCCTACGAGCAGTACTTC
v_call: TRBV7-8
clone_size: .
d_call: .
cdr3_length: 13
j_call: TRBJ2-7

cdr3_aa: CASSFAGSTDTQYF
cdr3_nt: TGTGCCAGCAGCTTTGCGGGGAGCACAGATACGCAGTATTTT
v_call: TRBV7-8
clone_size: .
d_call: .
cdr3_length: 14
j_call: TRBJ2-3

cdr3_aa: CASSATYRLVYYEQFF
cdr3_nt: TGTGCCAGCAGCGCAACCTACAGACTAGTTTACTATGAGCAGTTCTTC
v_call: TRBV9
clone_size: many
d_call: .
cdr3_length: 16
j_call: TRBJ2-1

cdr3_aa: CASSFVDSYEQYF
cdr3_nt: TGTGCCAGCAGCTTCGTGGACAGCTACGAGCAGTACTTC
v_call: TRBV7-9
clone_size: many
d_call: .
cdr3_length: 13
j_call: TRBJ2-7

cdr3_aa: CASSLNGGVNTGELFF
cdr3_nt: TGTGCCAGCAGCTTAAACGGGGGGGTTAACACCGGGGAGCTGTTTTTT
v_call: TRBV7-3
clone_size: .
d_call: TRBD2
cdr3_length: 16
j_call: TRBJ2-2

cdr3_aa: CASRQGSGGATIYF
cdr3_nt: TGTGCCAGCAGACAAGGGAGCGGGGGGGCCACCATATATTTT
v_call: TRBV7-2
clone_size: .
d_call: .
cdr3_length: 14
j_call: TRBJ1-3

cdr3_aa: CASSLGVGTGELFF
cdr3_nt: TGTGCCAGCAGCTTAGGTGTAGGGACAGGGGAGCTGTTTTTT
v_call: TRBV7-6
clone_size: .
d_call: .
cdr3_length: 14
j_call: TRBJ2-2

cdr3_aa: CASSLRNAETQYF
cdr3_nt: TGTGCCAGCAGTTTGCGGAATGCAGAGACCCAGTACTTC
v_call: TRBV12-3/TRBV12-4
clone_size: .
d_call: .
cdr3_length: 13
j_call: TRBJ2-5

cdr3_aa: CASSLVGLAGGYGEQFF
cdr3_nt: TGTGCCAGCAGCTTAGTCGGACTAGCGGGAGGTTATGGTGAGCAGTTCTTC
v_call: TRBV7-9
clone_size: .
d_call: TRBD2
cdr3_length: 17
j_call: TRBJ2-1

cdr3_aa: CSPRGGDTDTQYF
cdr3_nt: TGCAGTCCCCGAGGAGGGGACACAGATACGCAGTATTTT
v_call: TRBV20-1
clone_size: .
d_call: .
cdr3_length: 13
j_call: TRBJ2-3

cdr3_aa: CATSDYGYTEAFF
cdr3_nt: TGTGCCACCAGTGATTACGGGTACACTGAAGCTTTCTTT
v_call: TRBV24-1
clone_size: .
d_call: .
cdr3_length: 13
j_call: TRBJ1-1

cdr3_aa: CASSFHSGADTQYF
cdr3_nt: TGTGCCAGCAGCTTCCATAGCGGGGCGGATACGCAGTATTTT
v_call: TRBV7-2
clone_size: .
d_call: TRBD2
cdr3_length: 14
j_call: TRBJ2-3

cdr3_aa: CASSSPDRVVPSEQYF
cdr3_nt: TGTGCCAGCAGTTCCCCGGACAGGGTGGTCCCTTCCGAGCAGTACTTC
v_call: TRBV10-3
clone_size: .
d_call: TRBD1
cdr3_length: 16
j_call: TRBJ2-7

cdr3_aa: CASSLGVHDEQYF
cdr3_nt: TGCGCCAGCAGCTTGGGTGTGCATGACGAGCAGTACTTC
v_call: TRBV5-1
clone_size: .
d_call: .
cdr3_length: 13
j_call: TRBJ2-7

cdr3_aa: CATRGRLATGELFF
cdr3_nt: TGTGCCACCAGGGGGAGACTAGCCACCGGGGAGCTGTTTTTT
v_call: TRBV15
clone_size: few
d_call: TRBD2
cdr3_length: 14
j_call: TRBJ2-2

cdr3_aa: CASSPGMGRNEQYF
cdr3_nt: TGTGCCAGCAGCCCCGGGATGGGGAGGAACGAGCAGTACTTC
v_call: TRBV7-9
clone_size: many
d_call: .
cdr3_length: 14
j_call: TRBJ2-7

cdr3_aa: CASSLNVGETQYF
cdr3_nt: TGTGCCAGCAGCTTAAACGTGGGGGAGACCCAGTACTTC
v_call: TRBV7-3
clone_size: few
d_call: .
cdr3_length: 13
j_call: TRBJ2-5

cdr3_aa: CASSRYLGQDNSPLHF
cdr3_nt: TGTGCCAGCAGCCGCTATCTGGGACAGGATAATTCACCCCTCCACTTT
v_call: TRBV7-2
clone_size: once
d_call: TRBD1
cdr3_length: 16
j_call: TRBJ1-6

cdr3_aa: CSVTNMNTEAFF
cdr3_nt: TGCAGCGTCACGAACATGAACACTGAAGCCTTCTTT
v_call: TRBV29-1
clone_size: .
d_call: .
cdr3_length: 12
j_call: TRBJ1-1

cdr3_aa: CASSRDRGEQFF
cdr3_nt: TGTGCCAGCAGCCGCGACAGGGGTGAGCAGTTCTTC
v_call: TRBV7-3
clone_size: .
d_call: TRBD1
cdr3_length: 12
j_call: TRBJ2-1

cdr3_aa: CASSETGTSYNEQFF
cdr3_nt: TGTGCCAGCAGTGAAACCGGGACTAGCTACAATGAGCAGTTCTTC
v_call: TRBV6-4
clone_size: many
d_call: TRBD2
cdr3_length: 15
j_call: TRBJ2-1

cdr3_aa: CASSPGTGDTEAFF
cdr3_nt: TGTGCCAGCAGTCCTGGTACGGGGGACACTGAAGCTTTCTTT
v_call: TRBV11-2
clone_size: many
d_call: .
cdr3_length: 14
j_call: TRBJ1-1

cdr3_aa: CASSTRDGEAFF
cdr3_nt: TGTGCCAGTAGTACCAGGGACGGCGAAGCTTTCTTT
v_call: TRBV19
clone_size: .
d_call: .
cdr3_length: 12
j_call: TRBJ1-1

cdr3_aa: CAVGTSSFETQYF
cdr3_nt: TGTGCCGTCGGGACTAGCTCGTTTGAGACCCAGTACTTC
v_call: TRBV10-3
clone_size: .
d_call: TRBD2
cdr3_length: 13
j_call: TRBJ2-5

cdr3_aa: CASSLGGTTYNEQFF
cdr3_nt: TGTGCCAGCAGCTTAGGGGGAACTACCTACAATGAGCAGTTCTTC
v_call: TRBV7-2
clone_size: .
d_call: .
cdr3_length: 15
j_call: TRBJ2-1

cdr3_aa: CAWSVSPYEQYF
cdr3_nt: TGTGCCTGGAGTGTGAGTCCCTACGAGCAGTACTTC
v_call: TRBV30
clone_size: many
d_call: .
cdr3_length: 12
j_call: TRBJ2-7

cdr3_aa: CASRTRSSYNEQFF
cdr3_nt: TGCGCCAGCAGGACTCGAAGCTCCTACAATGAGCAGTTCTTC
v_call: TRBV4-1
clone_size: few
d_call: .
cdr3_length: 14
j_call: TRBJ2-1

cdr3_aa: CASSIGSSYNEQFF
cdr3_nt: TGTGCCAGTAGTATCGGGAGCTCCTACAATGAGCAGTTCTTC
v_call: TRBV19
clone_size: many
d_call: .
cdr3_length: 14
j_call: TRBJ2-1

cdr3_aa: CASSETGGSYNGQFF
cdr3_nt: TGTGCCAGCAGTGAGACAGGGGGCTCCTACAATGGGCAGTTCTTC
v_call: TRBV6-4
clone_size: .
d_call: TRBD1
cdr3_length: 15
j_call: TRBJ2-1

cdr3_aa: CASSLEGGVYGYTF
cdr3_nt: TGTGCCAGCAGCTTAGAGGGCGGAGTCTATGGCTACACCTTC
v_call: TRBV7-9
clone_size: .
d_call: .
cdr3_length: 14
j_call: TRBJ1-2

cdr3_aa: CATSDPSGYNEQFF
cdr3_nt: TGTGCCACCAGTGATCCTAGCGGTTACAATGAGCAGTTCTTC
v_call: TRBV24-1
clone_size: .
d_call: TRBD2
cdr3_length: 14
j_call: TRBJ2-1

cdr3_aa: CATSRDLPSPSGYTF
cdr3_nt: TGTGCCACCAGCAGAGATCTCCCCAGCCCCTCTGGCTACACCTTC
v_call: TRBV15
clone_size: .
d_call: .
cdr3_length: 15
j_call: TRBJ1-2

cdr3_aa: CASSPDSPSSYEQYF
cdr3_nt: TGTGCCAGCAGCCCCGACAGCCCCAGCTCCTACGAGCAGTACTTC
v_call: TRBV5-5
clone_size: many
d_call: .
cdr3_length: 15
j_call: TRBJ2-7

cdr3_aa: CASRTGLGYEQYF
cdr3_nt: TGTGCCAGCAGGACAGGGTTAGGTTACGAGCAGTACTTC
v_call: TRBV6-1
clone_size: .
d_call: TRBD1
cdr3_length: 13
j_call: TRBJ2-7

cdr3_aa: CASTDPKFSVDTEAFF
cdr3_nt: TGTGCCAGCACGGACCCGAAATTTTCGGTGGACACTGAAGCTTTCTTT
v_call: TRBV7-9
clone_size: .
d_call: .
cdr3_length: 16
j_call: TRBJ1-1

cdr3_aa: CASSLRTDYEQYF
cdr3_nt: TGTGCCAGCAGTTTACGGACAGACTACGAGCAGTACTTC
v_call: TRBV27
clone_size: many
d_call: .
cdr3_length: 13
j_call: TRBJ2-7

cdr3_aa: CASSTPTGQRGDTQYF
cdr3_nt: TGTGCCAGCAGCACCCCAACCGGACAAAGAGGAGATACGCAGTATTTT
v_call: TRBV10-3
clone_size: once
d_call: .
cdr3_length: 16
j_call: TRBJ2-3

cdr3_aa: CASSRTSGRDEQFF
cdr3_nt: TGTGCCAGCAGTAGGACTAGCGGGAGAGATGAGCAGTTCTTC
v_call: TRBV2
clone_size: .
d_call: TRBD2
cdr3_length: 14
j_call: TRBJ2-1

cdr3_aa: CATSDSDGNYGYTF
cdr3_nt: TGTGCCACCAGTGATTCCGACGGTAACTATGGCTACACCTTC
v_call: TRBV24-1
clone_size: .
d_call: .
cdr3_length: 14
j_call: TRBJ1-2

cdr3_aa: CASSFKGEQYF
cdr3_nt: TGCGCCAGCAGCTTTAAGGGCGAGCAGTACTTC
v_call: TRBV5-1
clone_size: .
d_call: .
cdr3_length: 11
j_call: TRBJ2-7

cdr3_aa: CASSEAGGMGNEQFF
cdr3_nt: TGTGCCAGCAGTGAAGCGGGCGGGATGGGCAATGAGCAGTTCTTC
v_call: TRBV6-1
clone_size: many
d_call: .
cdr3_length: 15
j_call: TRBJ2-1

cdr3_aa: CAISDFYDRAGTEAFF
cdr3_nt: TGTGCCATCAGTGACTTCTACGACAGGGCGGGGACTGAAGCTTTCTTT
v_call: TRBV10-3
clone_size: .
d_call: TRBD1
cdr3_length: 16
j_call: TRBJ1-1

cdr3_aa: CASRPDEEGGWAEQYF
cdr3_nt: TGTGCCAGCAGACCAGACGAGGAAGGGGGGTGGGCCGAGCAGTACTTC
v_call: TRBV2
clone_size: .
d_call: .
cdr3_length: 16
j_call: TRBJ2-7

cdr3_aa: CARRLGPRTRNTEAFF
cdr3_nt: TGTGCCAGAAGGCTGGGGCCCAGAACACGGAACACTGAAGCTTTCTTT
v_call: TRBV7-9
clone_size: once
d_call: .
cdr3_length: 16
j_call: TRBJ1-1

cdr3_aa: CASQKDNEQYF
cdr3_nt: TGTGCCAGTCAAAAGGACAATGAGCAGTATTTT
v_call: TRBV5-1
clone_size: .
d_call: .
cdr3_length: 11
j_call: TRBJ2-3

cdr3_aa: CASSLDRDGEQYF
cdr3_nt: TGTGCCAGCAGCCTGGACAGGGACGGCGAGCAGTACTTC
v_call: TRBV9
clone_size: .
d_call: TRBD1
cdr3_length: 13
j_call: TRBJ2-7

cdr3_aa: CATSEGGSGEQYF
cdr3_nt: TGTGCCACCAGTGAGGGTGGTTCAGGGGAGCAGTACTTC
v_call: TRBV24-1
clone_size: .
d_call: .
cdr3_length: 13
j_call: TRBJ2-7

cdr3_aa: CASSQTSGRAVYEQYF
cdr3_nt: TGTGCCAGCAGCCAGACTAGCGGGAGGGCCGTATACGAGCAGTACTTC
v_call: TRBV7-9
clone_size: .
d_call: TRBD2
cdr3_length: 16
j_call: TRBJ2-7

cdr3_aa: CASSPEGGDGEAFF
cdr3_nt: TGTGCCAGCAGCCCAGAGGGGGGGGACGGTGAAGCTTTCTTT
v_call: TRBV7-8
clone_size: .
d_call: .
cdr3_length: 14
j_call: TRBJ1-1

cdr3_aa: CSATGDYGYTF
cdr3_nt: TGCAGTGCTACCGGAGACTATGGCTACACCTTC
v_call: TRBV20-1
clone_size: .
d_call: .
cdr3_length: 11
j_call: TRBJ1-2

cdr3_aa: CASSQEGRGASSDGNTIYF
cdr3_nt: TGCGCCAGCAGCCAAGAGGGCAGGGGAGCCTCTTCGGACGGAAACACCATATATTTT
v_call: TRBV4-1
clone_size: .
d_call: .
cdr3_length: 19
j_call: TRBJ1-3